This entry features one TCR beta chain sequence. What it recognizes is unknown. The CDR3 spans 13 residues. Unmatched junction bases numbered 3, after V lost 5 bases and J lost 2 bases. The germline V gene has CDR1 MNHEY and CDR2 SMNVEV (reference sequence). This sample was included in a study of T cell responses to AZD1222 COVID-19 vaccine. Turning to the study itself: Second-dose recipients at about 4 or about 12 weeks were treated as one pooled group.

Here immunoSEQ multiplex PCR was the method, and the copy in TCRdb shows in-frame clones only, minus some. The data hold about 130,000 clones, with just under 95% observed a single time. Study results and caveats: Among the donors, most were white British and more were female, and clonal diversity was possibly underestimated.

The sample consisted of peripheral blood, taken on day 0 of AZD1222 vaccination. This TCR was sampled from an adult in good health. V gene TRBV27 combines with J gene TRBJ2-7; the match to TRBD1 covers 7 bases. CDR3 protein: CASSPGQTYEQYF. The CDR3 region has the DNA TGTGCCAGCAGTCCGGGACAGACCTACGAGCAGTACTTC.